Below, 7 T cell receptor beta chains from the same sample are listed, as sequenced in a study of blood T cell repertoires in COVID-19 (dated by TCRdb to between 2020 and 2021). Libraries were constructed by the immunoSEQ multiplex PCR assay. TCRdb's version of the immuneACCESS table is confined to in-frame rearrangements and falls short of the full clone set. An unresolved V gene accounts for under half of the shortfall where checked; the remainder is of unknown origin. The sample contains around 220,000 clones, more than 75% of them found a single time. In total, the top ten clones hold under 2.5% of the sample. The sequenced sample consisted of peripheral blood. These receptors all stem from a man aged 40-49 years with active or convalescent COVID-19.

The V gene is TRBV5-1, the J gene TRBJ2-5; weak D call: TRBD1 (6 bases). Germline V lookup: CDR1 SGHRS, CDR2 YFSETQ. V was shortened by 7 bases and J by 1 base, with 17 bases between the two germline ends. CDR3 length: 15 residues. CDR3 DNA sequence: TGCGCCAGCGCCCGAAACGGGGACACCCAAGAGACCCAGTACTTC. As protein: CASARNGDTQETQYF.

V is TRBV27 and J is TRBJ2-2; 9 nucleotides align to TRBD2. This CDR3 is built from 15 residues. Germline assignment: CDR1 MNHEY and CDR2 SMNVEV (reference sequence). With 6 bases clipped from V and 7 bases from J, the junction kept 9 bases outside the gene matches. CDR3 sequence: CASRGSGSIDGELFF. CDR3 coding DNA: TGTGCCAGCAGGGGTAGCGGGAGCATAGACGGGGAGCTGTTTTTT.

This chain joins TRBV28 and TRBJ2-5, with 7 bases lining up with TRBD1. The CDR3 sequence is 13 residues long. V gave up 8 bases and J gave up 2 bases; unmatched junction bases: 5. From germline, CDR1 is MDHEN and CDR2 SYDVKM. CDR3 nucleotides: TGTGCCAGCTGCAGGGGGAATCAAGAGACCCAGTACTTC. It translates to CASCRGNQETQYF.

This clone occurred once. This chain joins TRBV3-1 (or the pseudogene TRBV3-2) and TRBJ2-5; TRBD1 matches 8 bases. V dropped 7 bases and J dropped 1; count of bases not matched to a gene: 14. This CDR3 is built from 17 residues. Germline CDR1 LGHDT, CDR2 YNNKEL (reference sequence). The CDR3 DNA reads as TGTGCCAGCAACACACTTGGACAGGGTCCCCCCCAAGAGACCCAGTACTTC. Protein sequence: CASNTLGQGPPQETQYF.

The chain has TRBV28 and TRBJ2-3; D gene ambiguous. Trimming took off 3 bases at V and 2 bases at J, with 6 bases between the two ends. Germline V gene sequence: CDR1 MDHEN, CDR2 SYDVKM. The CDR3 length is 13 residues. CDR3 loop: CASSLRDTDTQYF. The CDR3 region has the DNA TGTGCCAGCAGTTTGAGAGACACAGATACGCAGTATTTT.

V and J are TRBV27 and TRBJ1-6; D call uncertain. The CDR3 runs to 12 residues. V was cut by 2 bases and J by 7 bases, with 3 bases left in between. CDR1 MNHEY and CDR2 SMNVEV come from the germline V gene (reference sequence). The CDR3 spells CASSLRNSPLHF. In DNA form, the CDR3 reads TGTGCCAGCAGTTTACGGAATTCACCCCTCCACTTT.

The gene calls are TRBV30 and TRBJ1-4; D gene uncertain. Germline lookup yields CDR1 GTSNPN and CDR2 SVGIG (reference sequence). This CDR3 region has 15 residues. V lost 2 bases and J 6 bases, leaving 16 bases between the germline ends. Here the CDR3 reads CAWSWARPRDEKLFF. The CDR3 nucleotides are TGTGCCTGGAGTTGGGCCCGTCCGAGGGATGAAAAACTGTTTTTT.